This paragraph covers one TCR beta chain sequence. Enrolled during active infection, Seattle patients were then followed longitudinally. The CDR3 sequence is 13 residues long. From germline, CDR1 is MNHEY and CDR2 SVGAGI. V gave up 6 bases and J gave up 4 bases; unmatched junction bases: 3. These data originate in a study of blood T cell repertoires in COVID-19. Study-wide background: PBMCs, B-cell-depleted T cells, or T cells provided the cDNA or gDNA that made up the material.

Per the original data handling: Amplification of reference gene primers was used by the study to estimate nucleated cell counts. The data were produced by immunoSEQ multiplex PCR, yet TCRdb's version contains in-frame clones alone and is incomplete. The V and J calls and clone size were taken over from that table, and D and trimming were inferred from the DNA. The repertoire holds roughly 68,000 clones, 76% seen once, with 14% to 15% in the top ten. The receptor's source is a man aged 55 to 69 with COVID-19, enrolled during active disease. The sequenced sample was peripheral blood. The genes are TRBV6-5 and TRBJ1-1; TRBD1 matches 9 bases. The CDR3 DNA follows: TGTGCCAGCAGATTACAGGGGGCCACTGAAGCTTTCTTT. Protein: CASRLQGATEAFF.